Sequencing of this T cell receptor (beta chain) was carried out in a study of T cell repertoires in cytomegalovirus infection. On the study more broadly: Matching HLA type and CMV infection were both indicated by public TCR beta signatures. General observations from the study: Using cumulative public TCR beta family frequency, the authors identified those who carried CMV together with the relevant HLA. CMV-specific TCR beta clonotypes restricted by HLA-C dominated the ex vivo response.

As concerns this clonotype: Its antigen is unidentified.

This CDR3 contains 12 residues. Trimming pared 6 bases from V and 7 bases from J, leaving 12 bases between. Germline V gene sequence: CDR1 DFQATT, CDR2 SNEGSKA (reference sequence). TCRdb fed the reads into MiXCR, producing one record per CDR3 protein. The repertoire holds 680,000 or so distinct CDR3 sequences, with less than 40% as singletons. The sequence derives from a human donor in good health (CMV status not recorded). Some clones in this sample may be carry-over from other donors' samples. Material: PBMCs. This chain connects TRBV20-1 to TRBJ1-4; D perhaps matches TRBD1 (5 bases). This CDR3 reads CSASGTTEKLFF. The CDR3 region has the DNA TGCAGTGCCAGCGGGACGACTGAAAAACTGTTTTTT.